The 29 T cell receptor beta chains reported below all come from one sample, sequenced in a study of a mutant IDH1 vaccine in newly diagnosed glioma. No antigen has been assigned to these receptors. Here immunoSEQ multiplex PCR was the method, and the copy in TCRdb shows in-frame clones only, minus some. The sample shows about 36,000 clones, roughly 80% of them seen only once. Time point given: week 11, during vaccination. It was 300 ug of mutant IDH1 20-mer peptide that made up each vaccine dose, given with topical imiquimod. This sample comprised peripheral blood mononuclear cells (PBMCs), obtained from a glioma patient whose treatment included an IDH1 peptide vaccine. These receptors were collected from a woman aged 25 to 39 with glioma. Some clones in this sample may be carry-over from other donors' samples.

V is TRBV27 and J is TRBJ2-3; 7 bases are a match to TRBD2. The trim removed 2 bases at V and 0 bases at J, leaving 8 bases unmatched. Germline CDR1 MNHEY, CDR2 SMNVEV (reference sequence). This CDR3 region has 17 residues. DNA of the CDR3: TGTGCCAGCAGTTTACTTCCTAGCGGAACTAGCACAGATACGCAGTATTTT. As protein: CASSLLPSGTSTDTQYF.

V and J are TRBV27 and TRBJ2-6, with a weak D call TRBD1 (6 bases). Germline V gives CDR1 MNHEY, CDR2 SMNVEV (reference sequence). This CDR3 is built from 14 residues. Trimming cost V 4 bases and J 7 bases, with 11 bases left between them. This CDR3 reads CASSSNRVANVLTF. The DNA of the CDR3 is TGTGCCAGCAGTTCGAACAGGGTAGCCAACGTCCTGACTTTC.

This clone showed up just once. The CDR3 here is CASSPVAPYNEQFF. DNA for the CDR3: TGTGCCAGCTCTCCGGTAGCCCCCTACAATGAGCAGTTCTTC. V is TRBV6-5 and J is TRBJ2-1; D ambiguous. Germline CDR1 MNHEY, CDR2 SVGAGI. This CDR3 has 14 residues. Trimming removed 8 bases at V and 2 bases at J, with 13 bases between.

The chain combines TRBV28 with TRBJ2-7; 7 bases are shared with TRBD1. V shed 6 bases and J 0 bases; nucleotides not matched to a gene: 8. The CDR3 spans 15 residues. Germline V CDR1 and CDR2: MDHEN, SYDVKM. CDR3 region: CASRKFRGFSYEQYF. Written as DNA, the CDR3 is TGTGCCAGCAGAAAATTCAGGGGGTTCTCCTACGAGCAGTACTTC.

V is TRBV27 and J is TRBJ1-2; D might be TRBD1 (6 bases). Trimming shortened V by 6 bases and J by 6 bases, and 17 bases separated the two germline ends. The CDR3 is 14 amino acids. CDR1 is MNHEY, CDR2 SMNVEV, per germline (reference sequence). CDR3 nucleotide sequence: TGTGCCAGCAGCCCAGGGGCCGCTTCTAATGGCTACACCTTC. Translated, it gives CASSPGAASNGYTF.

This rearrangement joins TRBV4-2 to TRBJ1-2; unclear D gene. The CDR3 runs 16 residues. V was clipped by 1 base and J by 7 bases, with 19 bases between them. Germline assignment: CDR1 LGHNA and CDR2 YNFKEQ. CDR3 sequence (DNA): TGTGCCAGCAGCCAAGTGCACCAGCCTTCGGATGGTGGCTACACCTTC. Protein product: CASSQVHQPSDGGYTF.

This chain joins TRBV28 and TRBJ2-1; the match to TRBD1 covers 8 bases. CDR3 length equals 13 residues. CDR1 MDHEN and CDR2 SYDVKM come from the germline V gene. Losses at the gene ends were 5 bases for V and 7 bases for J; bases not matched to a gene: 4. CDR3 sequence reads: CASSRTGRNEQFF. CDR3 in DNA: TGTGCCAGCAGTAGGACAGGGAGGAATGAGCAGTTCTTC.

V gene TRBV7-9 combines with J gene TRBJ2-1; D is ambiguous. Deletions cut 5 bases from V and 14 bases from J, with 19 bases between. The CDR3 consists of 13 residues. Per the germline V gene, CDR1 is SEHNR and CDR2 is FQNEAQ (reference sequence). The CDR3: CASSADRLGFKFF. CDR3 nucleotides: TGTGCCAGCAGCGCGGACCGGTTGGGATTCAAGTTCTTC.

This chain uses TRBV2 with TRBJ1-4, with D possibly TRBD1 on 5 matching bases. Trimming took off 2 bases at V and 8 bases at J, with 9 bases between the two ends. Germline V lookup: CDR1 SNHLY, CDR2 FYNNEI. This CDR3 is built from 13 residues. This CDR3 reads CASSESGGEKLFF. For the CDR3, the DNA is TGTGCCAGCAGTGAAAGCGGGGGGGAAAAACTGTTTTTT.

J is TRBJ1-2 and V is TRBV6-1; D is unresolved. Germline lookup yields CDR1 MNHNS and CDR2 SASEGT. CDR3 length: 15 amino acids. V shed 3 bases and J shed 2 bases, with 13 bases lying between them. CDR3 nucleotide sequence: TGTGCCAGCAGTGATTCCGGGTTGGGGAACTATGGCTACACCTTC. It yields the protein CASSDSGLGNYGYTF.

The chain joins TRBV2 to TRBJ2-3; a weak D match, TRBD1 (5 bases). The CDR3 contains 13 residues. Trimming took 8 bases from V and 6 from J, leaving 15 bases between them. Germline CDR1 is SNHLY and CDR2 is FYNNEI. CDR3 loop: CASQPGRQDTQYF. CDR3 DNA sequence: TGTGCCAGCCAACCCGGGCGACAGGATACGCAGTATTTT.

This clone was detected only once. Here the CDR3 reads CASSYAGGSSGNTIYF. CDR3 in DNA: TGTGCCAGCAGTTATGCGGGGGGAAGCTCTGGAAACACCATATATTTT. This chain connects TRBV2 to TRBJ1-3, with D tentatively TRBD1 (5 bases). CDR1 is SNHLY and CDR2 is FYNNEI in the germline V gene. V gave up 5 bases and J gave up 0 bases, with 14 bases separating them. This CDR3 is 16 amino acids long. Based on the CDR3 plus reference TRBV2 and TRBJ1-3, the full variable domain is EPEVTQTPSHQVTQMGQEVILRCVPISNHLYFYWYRQILGQKVEFLVSFYNNEISEKSEIFDDQFSVERPDGSNFTLKIRSTKLEDSAMYFCASSYAGGSSGNTIYFGEGSWLTVV.

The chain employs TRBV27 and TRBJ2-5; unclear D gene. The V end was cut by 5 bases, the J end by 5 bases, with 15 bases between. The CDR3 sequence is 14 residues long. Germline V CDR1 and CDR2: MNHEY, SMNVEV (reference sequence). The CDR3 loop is CASSPASYKETQYF. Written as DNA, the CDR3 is TGTGCCAGCAGTCCCGCATCCTATAAGGAGACCCAGTACTTC.

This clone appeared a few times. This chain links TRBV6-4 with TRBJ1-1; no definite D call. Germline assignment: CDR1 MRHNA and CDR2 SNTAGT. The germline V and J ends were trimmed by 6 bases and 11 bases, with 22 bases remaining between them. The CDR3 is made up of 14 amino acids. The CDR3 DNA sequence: TGTGCCAGCAGGACGGGAGCCTCCCAAGGGCGGGCTTTCTTT. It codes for CASRTGASQGRAFF.

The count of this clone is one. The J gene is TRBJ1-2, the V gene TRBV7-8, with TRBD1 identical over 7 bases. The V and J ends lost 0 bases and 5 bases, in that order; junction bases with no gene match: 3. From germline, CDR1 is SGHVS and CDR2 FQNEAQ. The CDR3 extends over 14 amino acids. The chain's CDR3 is CASSLAGTDYGYTF. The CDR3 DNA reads TGTGCCAGCAGCTTAGCCGGGACAGATTATGGCTACACCTTC.

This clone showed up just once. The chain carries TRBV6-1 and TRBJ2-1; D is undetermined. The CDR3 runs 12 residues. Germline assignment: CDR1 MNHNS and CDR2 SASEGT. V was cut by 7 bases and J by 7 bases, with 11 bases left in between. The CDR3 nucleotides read TGTGCCAGCAATCTTTATACGAATGAGCAGTTCTTC. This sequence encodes CASNLYTNEQFF.

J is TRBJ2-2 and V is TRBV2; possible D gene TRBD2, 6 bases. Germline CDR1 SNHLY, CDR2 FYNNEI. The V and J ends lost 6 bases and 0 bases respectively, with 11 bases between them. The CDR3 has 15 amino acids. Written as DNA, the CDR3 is TGTGCCAGCAGCAATAGCGGAGCGAACACCGGGGAGCTGTTTTTT. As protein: CASSNSGANTGELFF.

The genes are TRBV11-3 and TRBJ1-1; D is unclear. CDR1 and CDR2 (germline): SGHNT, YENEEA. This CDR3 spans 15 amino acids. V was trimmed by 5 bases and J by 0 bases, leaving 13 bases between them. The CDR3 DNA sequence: TGTGCCAGCAGCGATTTACATGCATTGAACACTGAAGCTTTCTTT. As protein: CASSDLHALNTEAFF.

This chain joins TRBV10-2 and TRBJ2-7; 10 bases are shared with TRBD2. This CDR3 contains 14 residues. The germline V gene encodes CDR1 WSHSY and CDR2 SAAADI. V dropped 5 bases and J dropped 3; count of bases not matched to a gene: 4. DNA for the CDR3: TGCGCCAGCAGTCCCAGGACTAGCGGCTACGAGCAGTACTTC. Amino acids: CASSPRTSGYEQYF.

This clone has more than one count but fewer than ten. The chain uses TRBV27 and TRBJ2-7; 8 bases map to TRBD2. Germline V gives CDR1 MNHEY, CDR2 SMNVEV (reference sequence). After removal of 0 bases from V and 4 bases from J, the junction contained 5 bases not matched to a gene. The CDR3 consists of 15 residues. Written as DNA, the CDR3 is TGTGCCAGCAGTTTATCGAATAGCGGGGAGTACGAGCAGTACTTC. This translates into CASSLSNSGEYEQYF.

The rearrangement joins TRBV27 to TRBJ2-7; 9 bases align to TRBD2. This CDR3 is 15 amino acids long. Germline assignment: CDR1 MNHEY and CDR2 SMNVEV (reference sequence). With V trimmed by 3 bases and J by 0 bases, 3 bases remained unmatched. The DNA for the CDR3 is TGTGCCAGCAGTTTCGCGGGACTAGCCTCCTACGAGCAGTACTTC. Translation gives CASSFAGLASYEQYF.

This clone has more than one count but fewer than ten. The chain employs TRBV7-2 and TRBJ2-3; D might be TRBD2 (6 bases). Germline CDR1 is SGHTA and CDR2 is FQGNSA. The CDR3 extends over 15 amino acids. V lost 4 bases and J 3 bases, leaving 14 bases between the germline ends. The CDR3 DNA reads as TGTGCCAGCAGCTCTCCGGGACTCAAAACAGATACGCAGTATTTT. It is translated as CASSSPGLKTDTQYF.

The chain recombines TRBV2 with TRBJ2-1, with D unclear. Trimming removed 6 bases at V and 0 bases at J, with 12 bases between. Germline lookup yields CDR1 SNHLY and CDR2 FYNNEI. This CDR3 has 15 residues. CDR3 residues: CASSRAQSSYNEQFF. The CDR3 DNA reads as TGTGCCAGCAGCCGGGCCCAGAGCTCCTACAATGAGCAGTTCTTC.

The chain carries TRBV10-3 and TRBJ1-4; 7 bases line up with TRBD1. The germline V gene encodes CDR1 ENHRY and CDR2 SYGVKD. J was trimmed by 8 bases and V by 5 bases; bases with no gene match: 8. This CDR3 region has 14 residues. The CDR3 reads CAISSDRVGEKLFF. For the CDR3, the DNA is TGTGCCATCAGTTCTGACAGGGTCGGCGAAAAACTGTTTTTT.

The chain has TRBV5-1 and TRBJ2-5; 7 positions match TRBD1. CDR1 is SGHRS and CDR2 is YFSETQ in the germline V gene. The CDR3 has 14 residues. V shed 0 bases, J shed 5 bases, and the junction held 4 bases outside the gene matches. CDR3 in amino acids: CASSLETGRETQYF. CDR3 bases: TGCGCCAGCAGCTTGGAGACAGGGCGGGAGACCCAGTACTTC.

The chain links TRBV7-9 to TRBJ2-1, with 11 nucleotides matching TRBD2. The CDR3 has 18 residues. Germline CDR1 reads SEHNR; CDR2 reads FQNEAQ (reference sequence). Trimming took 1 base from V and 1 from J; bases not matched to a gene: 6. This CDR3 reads CASSLVVTSGISYNEQFF. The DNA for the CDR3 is TGTGCCAGCAGCTTAGTGGTGACTAGCGGGATTTCCTACAATGAGCAGTTCTTC. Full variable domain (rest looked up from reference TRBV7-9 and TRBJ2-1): DTGVSQNPRHKITKRGQNVTFRCDPISEHNRLYWYRQTLGQGPEFLTYFQNEAQLEKSRLLSDRFSAERPKGSFSTLEIQRTEQGDSAMYLCASSLVVTSGISYNEQFFGPGTRLTVL.

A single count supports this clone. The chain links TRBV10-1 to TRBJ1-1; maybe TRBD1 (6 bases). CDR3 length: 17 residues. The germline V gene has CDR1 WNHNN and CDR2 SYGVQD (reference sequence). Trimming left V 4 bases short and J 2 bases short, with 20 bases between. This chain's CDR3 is CASSGPTGSGRNTEAFF. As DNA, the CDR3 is TGCGCCAGCAGTGGGCCGACAGGCAGCGGGAGAAACACTGAAGCTTTCTTT.

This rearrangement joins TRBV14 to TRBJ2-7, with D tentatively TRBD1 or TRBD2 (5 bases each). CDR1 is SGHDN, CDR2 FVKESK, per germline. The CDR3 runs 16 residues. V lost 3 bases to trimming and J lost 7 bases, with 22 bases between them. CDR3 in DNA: TGTGCCAGCAGCCACCTCCCCGGCGGAGTGGGGGTAGAGCAGTACTTC. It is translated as CASSHLPGGVGVEQYF.

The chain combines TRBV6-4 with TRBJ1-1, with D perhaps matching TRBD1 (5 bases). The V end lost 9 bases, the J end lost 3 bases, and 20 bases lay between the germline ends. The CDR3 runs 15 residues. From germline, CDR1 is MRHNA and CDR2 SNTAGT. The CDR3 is CARTHGGGLDTEAFF. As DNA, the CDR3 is TGTGCCAGGACCCACGGGGGAGGTCTTGACACTGAAGCTTTCTTT.